This is a list of T cell receptor beta chains from one sample in a study of blood T cell repertoires in COVID-19. The repertoire was sequenced with immunoSEQ multiplex PCR; TCRdb's copy has only in-frame clones and lacks some. This table has about 240,000 clones, approximately 80% appearing once. The sequencing input was peripheral blood. All receptors come from a man aged 25 to 40 who had recovered from COVID-19. Each CDR3 is given with its conserved first and last residue. The D gene is left open where the match is weak. Clone size appears in some rows only: once, few, many, or a class for an expanded clone.

clone size	J gene	CDR3 length	V gene	D gene	CDR3 protein	CDR3 DNA
-	TRBJ2-3	13	TRBV10-2	-	CASGQGGTDTQYF	TGCGCCAGCGGGCAGGGCGGCACAGATACGCAGTATTTT
few	TRBJ1-1	13	TRBV3-1/TRBV3-2	-	CASSQDRGTEAFF	TGTGCCAGCAGCCAAGACAGGGGCACTGAAGCTTTCTTT
-	TRBJ1-1	20	TRBV19	-	CASSVFIVAIPTGPESEAFF	TGTGCCAGTAGTGTTTTCATTGTGGCTATCCCGACAGGCCCCGAATCTGAAGCTTTCTTT
few	TRBJ1-5	13	TRBV10-2	-	CASSDPGNQPQHF	TGCGCCAGCAGTGATCCGGGGAATCAGCCCCAGCATTTT
-	TRBJ2-3	16	TRBV7-9	TRBD2	CASSPLRGGGTDTQYF	TGTGCCAGCAGCCCGCTCCGGGGGGGAGGCACAGATACGCAGTATTTT
-	TRBJ2-2	16	TRBV6-4	TRBD1	CASSEVGGRGPGELFF	TGTGCCAGCAGTGAGGTAGGGGGCCGTGGACCCGGGGAGCTGTTTTTT
-	TRBJ2-7	12	TRBV28	-	CASSEQGYRQYF	TGTGCCAGCAGCGAACAGGGTTATAGGCAGTACTTC
-	TRBJ1-1	14	TRBV29-1	TRBD1	CSGRRQGPNTEAFF	TGCAGCGGCCGCCGACAGGGTCCCAACACTGAAGCTTTCTTT
-	TRBJ1-1	14	TRBV18	-	CASSPNRENTEAFF	TGTGCCAGCTCACCAAACAGGGAGAACACTGAAGCTTTCTTT
-	TRBJ2-2	15	TRBV19	-	CASRDRTVNTGELFF	TGTGCCAGTAGGGACCGGACTGTTAACACCGGGGAGCTGTTTTTT
-	TRBJ1-3	15	TRBV10-3	-	CAISELPAAGGTIYF	TGTGCCATCAGTGAGTTACCGGCCGCCGGAGGCACCATATATTTT
-	TRBJ2-2	14	TRBV19	-	CASFGGGYTGELFF	TGTGCCAGCTTTGGTGGGGGCTACACCGGGGAGCTGTTTTTT
-	TRBJ1-6	13	TRBV7-9	-	CASSSRGNSPLHF	TGTGCCAGCAGCTCGCGGGGAAATTCACCCCTCCACTTT
once	TRBJ2-1	17	TRBV6-6	-	CASSLRRGRGNYNEQFF	TGTGCCAGCAGTCTACGTCGTGGCAGGGGAAACTACAATGAGCAGTTCTTC
-	TRBJ2-1	18	TRBV28	TRBD2	CASSNSPGLGSLFNEQFF	TGTGCCAGCAGTAACTCACCGGGACTAGGAAGTTTATTTAATGAGCAGTTCTTC
-	TRBJ2-3	18	TRBV5-4	TRBD2	CASSLGTSGGLSTDTQYF	TGTGCCAGCAGCTTGGGGACTAGCGGGGGACTTAGCACAGATACGCAGTATTTT
-	TRBJ1-1	13	TRBV28	-	CASAVMVNTEAFF	TGTGCCAGCGCGGTCATGGTGAACACTGAAGCTTTCTTT
-	TRBJ2-5	12	TRBV27	-	CASSDTYPTQYF	TGTGCCAGCAGTGATACTTACCCAACCCAGTACTTC
-	TRBJ2-3	13	TRBV11-1	-	CASSLLTGDTQYF	TGTGCCAGCAGCTTATTGACTGGAGATACGCAGTATTTT
once	TRBJ1-1	13	TRBV4-1	-	CASSQVGAPEAFF	TGCGCCAGCAGCCAGGTTGGGGCCCCTGAAGCTTTCTTT
-	TRBJ2-5	14	TRBV5-1	-	CASSWGRAEETQYF	TGCGCCAGCAGCTGGGGGCGGGCTGAAGAGACCCAGTACTTC
-	TRBJ2-1	15	TRBV15	-	CATSPRRAGDNEQFF	TGTGCCACCAGCCCCCGCCGCGCAGGGGACAATGAGCAGTTCTTC
-	TRBJ2-3	18	TRBV5-1	-	CASSFTVFVVGGTDTQYF	TGCGCCAGCAGCTTTACCGTTTTTGTGGTGGGGGGAACTGATACGCAGTATTTT
-	TRBJ2-7	15	TRBV11-3	-	CASSPGDDGGYEQYF	TGTGCCAGCAGTCCAGGGGACGACGGAGGCTACGAGCAGTACTTC
many	TRBJ1-2	15	TRBV5-1	TRBD1	CASSLGQGSNYGYTF	TGCGCCAGCAGCTTGGGACAGGGAAGCAATTATGGCTACACCTTC
-	TRBJ1-2	14	TRBV5-1	TRBD1	CASSRSDRAYGYTF	TGCGCCAGCAGCCGATCGGACAGGGCCTATGGCTACACCTTC
few	TRBJ1-5	15	TRBV4-1	-	CASSPGTNSNQPQHF	TGCGCCAGCAGCCCCGGGACAAATAGCAATCAGCCCCAGCATTTT
-	TRBJ2-3	16	TRBV7-6	TRBD2	CASSFLAGGRTDTQYF	TGTGCCAGCAGCTTCCTAGCGGGGGGACGCACAGATACGCAGTATTTT
-	TRBJ2-3	15	TRBV19	TRBD2	CASSDPRGGLDTQYF	TGTGCCAGTAGTGATCCCCGGGGGGGCTTAGATACGCAGTATTTT
-	TRBJ1-5	13	TRBV5-4	TRBD1	CASSFDRAQPQHF	TGTGCCAGCAGCTTTGACAGGGCTCAGCCCCAGCATTTT
-	TRBJ2-1	14	TRBV5-1	TRBD1	CASSPKRQGIEQFF	TGCGCCAGCAGCCCGAAAAGACAGGGAATTGAGCAGTTCTTC
-	TRBJ1-3	15	TRBV3-1/TRBV3-2	-	CASSPVQGTGNTIYF	TGTGCCAGCAGCCCCGTTCAGGGAACAGGAAACACCATATATTTT
-	TRBJ1-4	15	TRBV7-9	-	CASSLGASSNEKLFF	TGTGCCAGCAGCTTAGGGGCTTCAAGTAATGAAAAACTGTTTTTT
-	TRBJ2-5	14	TRBV19	-	CASSISGEGETQYF	TGTGCCAGTAGTATATCGGGGGAAGGGGAGACCCAGTACTTC
-	TRBJ1-4	16	TRBV18	-	CASSPPMALRNEKLFF	TGTGCCAGCTCACCACCGATGGCCCTCCGTAATGAAAAACTGTTTTTT
-	TRBJ2-2	17	TRBV10-3	TRBD2	CAISARVAGGLNGELFF	TGTGCCATCAGTGCCCGGGTAGCGGGGGGGCTGAACGGGGAGCTGTTTTTT
-	TRBJ2-1	15	TRBV27	-	CASSLGTSIWDEQFF	TGTGCCAGCAGTTTAGGAACTAGTATCTGGGATGAGCAGTTCTTC
-	TRBJ2-1	14	TRBV7-9	-	CASSLTVTYNEQFF	TGTGCCAGCAGCTTAACTGTTACCTACAATGAGCAGTTCTTC
-	TRBJ1-1	13	TRBV7-2	-	CASSFGGGTEAFF	TGTGCCAGCAGCTTTGGGGGGGGGACTGAAGCTTTCTTT
once	TRBJ2-1	15	TRBV10-3	TRBD1	CAIQDRGGSYNEQFF	TGTGCCATTCAGGACAGGGGCGGCTCCTACAATGAGCAGTTCTTC
-	TRBJ2-3	14	TRBV6-1	-	CASSEAARADTQYF	TGTGCCAGCAGTGAAGCGGCCCGGGCAGATACGCAGTATTTT
-	TRBJ1-6	15	TRBV6-5	-	CASRATGTPNSPLHF	TGTGCCAGCAGGGCTACAGGGACCCCTAATTCACCCCTCCACTTT
-	TRBJ2-5	13	TRBV29-1	-	CSVRPRASETQYF	TGCAGCGTTCGACCCAGGGCGAGTGAGACCCAATACTTC
-	TRBJ2-5	14	TRBV5-6	-	CASSPWTIRETQYF	TGTGCCAGCAGCCCATGGACTATCCGGGAGACCCAGTACTTC
-	TRBJ2-3	12	TRBV19	-	CASSIVPDTQYF	TGTGCCAGTAGTATTGTCCCGGATACGCAGTATTTT
-	TRBJ2-5	15	TRBV4-1	TRBD1	CASSLTGQGGETQYF	TGCGCCAGCAGCCTCACGGGACAGGGTGGGGAGACCCAGTACTTC
-	TRBJ1-1	13	TRBV5-1	TRBD1	CASSPWTGGEAFF	TGCGCCAGCAGCCCATGGACAGGGGGTGAAGCTTTCTTT
-	TRBJ1-6	17	TRBV2	-	CASSAPTSGTYNSPLHF	TGTGCCAGCAGTGCACCGACTTCCGGGACCTATAATTCACCCCTCCACTTT
-	TRBJ2-3	14	TRBV18	-	CASSLSDNTDTQYF	TGTGCCAGCTCACTTTCAGATAACACAGATACGCAGTATTTT
-	TRBJ1-2	14	TRBV7-8	TRBD1	CASSRRDRASGYTF	TGTGCCAGCAGCCGCCGGGACAGGGCCTCTGGCTACACCTTC
-	TRBJ2-3	16	TRBV5-1	-	CASSLRGTVATDTQYF	TGCGCCAGCAGCTTGAGGGGGACGGTTGCCACAGATACGCAGTATTTT
once	TRBJ1-5	14	TRBV10-2	-	CASREGLNNQPQHF	TGCGCCAGCAGGGAGGGACTGAACAATCAGCCCCAGCATTTT
few	TRBJ2-1	15	TRBV28	TRBD2	CATKGGSGGYNEQFF	TGTGCCACCAAGGGGGGGAGCGGGGGCTACAATGAGCAGTTCTTC
-	TRBJ2-3	15	TRBV7-9	-	CASHKEATSTDTQYF	TGTGCCAGCCACAAGGAGGCCACTAGCACAGATACGCAGTATTTT
few	TRBJ2-5	14	TRBV5-1	-	CASTAGRSQETQYF	TGCGCCAGCACAGCAGGGAGGTCCCAAGAGACCCAGTACTTC
-	TRBJ1-1	15	TRBV4-1	-	CASSQLFQVRTEAFF	TGCGCCAGCAGCCAATTGTTTCAGGTTAGGACTGAAGCTTTCTTT
-	TRBJ1-6	13	TRBV3-1/TRBV3-2	-	CASSQVINSPLHF	TGTGCCAGCAGCCAAGTCATTAATTCACCCCTCCACTTT
-	TRBJ2-1	15	TRBV2	-	CASTPLGRPRNEQFF	TGTGCCAGCACCCCCCTGGGGCGGCCTCGGAATGAGCAGTTCTTC